The TCR beta chain under discussion was sequenced for a study of post-analysis software for immune sequencing data. Background on the study: There were relapsing-remitting, secondary progressive and progressive-relapsing multiple sclerosis among the disease courses included.

Unique molecular identifiers were carried by the TCR beta cDNA libraries. TCRdb itself ran the PCR reads through MiXCR, one entry per CDR3 protein. The repertoire consists of some 690,000 distinct CDR3 sequences, with more than 50% occurring once and the leading ten covering about 11%. The source of this sequence is a girl aged 2-10 years with multiple sclerosis. The specimen was blood.

CDR3 nucleotides: TGTGCCAGCAGCCAAGGAGGGTGGGACACTGAAGCTTTCTTT. This encodes CASSQGGWDTEAFF. V usage is TRBV3-1 and J usage is TRBJ1-1; D is undetermined. The germline V gene has CDR1 LGHDT and CDR2 YNNKEL (reference sequence). The ends were cut back, 1 base at V and 3 bases at J, with 9 bases in the middle. This CDR3 has 14 residues.